This entry lists 10 T cell receptor beta chains sequenced from one sample in a study of shared clonotypes between healthy human individuals. Repertoires were generated with immunoSEQ multiplex PCR, while TCRdb's copy carries only in-frame clones and drops some. Among about 590,000 clones listed, around 95% were seen once. Naive CD8 populations comprised CD45RO-negative cells positively selected for CCR7, excluding terminally differentiated effector memory CD45RA+ cells. Specimen: naive CD8+ T cells sorted from blood. These receptors all come from a woman younger than 45 in good health.

The chain has TRBV7-6 and TRBJ2-5, with D unresolved. The assigned J gene may be wrong: the sequence end matches TRBJ2-7 better. Per the germline V gene, CDR1 is SGHVS and CDR2 is FNYEAQ. The CDR3 loop spans 13 amino acids. CDR3 nucleotide sequence: TGTGCCAGCAGCTCCCGTGCGGCATACGAGCAGTACTTC. Its translation: CASSSRAAYEQYF.

The rearrangement links TRBV4-1 to TRBJ2-3, with 11 bases that match TRBD2. Germline V lookup: CDR1 MGHRA, CDR2 YSYEKL. The CDR3 extends over 20 amino acids. V dropped 4 bases and J dropped 5; count of bases not matched to a gene: 20. The CDR3 reads CASSPPFTMGLAESGDTQYF. For the CDR3, the DNA is TGCGCCAGCAGCCCCCCCTTCACTATGGGACTAGCGGAGAGTGGAGATACGCAGTATTTT.

The CDR3 spells CSVESGGANTGELFF. The CDR3 DNA follows: TGCAGCGTTGAATCGGGGGGCGCGAACACCGGGGAGCTGTTTTTT. The chain has TRBV29-1 and TRBJ2-2; a possible D gene is TRBD2 (7 bases). The V gene's germline CDR1 is SQVTM and CDR2 ANQGSEA. Trimming cost V 2 bases and J 0 bases, with 10 bases left between them. This CDR3 has 15 residues.

This chain joins TRBV9 and TRBJ2-2; maybe TRBD1 (6 bases). Germline V gene data show CDR1 as SGDLS and CDR2 as YYNGEE. This CDR3 has 18 amino acids. The ends were cut back, 1 base at V and 0 bases at J, with 16 bases in the middle. CDR3 bases: TGTGCCAGCAGCGTATCGGCGTGGACAGCAACGAACACCGGGGAGCTGTTTTTT. It codes for CASSVSAWTATNTGELFF.

Turning to this clone: This CDR3 is also generated by other DNA sequences in the sample. The chain employs TRBV2 and TRBJ2-7, with unresolved D. Germline loops: CDR1 SNHLY, CDR2 FYNNEI. V was cut by 3 bases and J by 0 bases, with 6 bases left in between. CDR3 size: 13 residues. The CDR3 protein is CASSDRVSYEQYF. As DNA, the CDR3 is TGTGCCAGCAGTGACCGCGTCTCCTACGAGCAGTACTTC.

The J gene is TRBJ2-1, the V gene TRBV29-1; D assignment may be TRBD1 or TRBD2 (5 bases each). CDR1 SQVTM and CDR2 ANQGSEA come from the germline V gene. This CDR3 is built from 12 residues. V was cut by 6 bases and J by 6 bases, with 12 bases left in between. The CDR3 here is CSVSGTRNEQFF. The CDR3 DNA follows: TGCAGCGTCTCCGGGACCCGCAATGAGCAGTTCTTC.

This clone was observed a single time. J is TRBJ2-7 and V is TRBV2, with D tentatively TRBD2 (5 bases). The CDR3 is made up of 16 amino acids. Trimming took 6 bases from V and 1 from J, leaving 19 bases between them. Germline V gene sequence: CDR1 SNHLY, CDR2 FYNNEI. The CDR3 coding sequence is TGTGCCAGCAGGGCCGGACTGGATCGGGGATCCTACGAGCAGTACTTC. Translated, it gives CASRAGLDRGSYEQYF.

The rearrangement links TRBV9 to TRBJ1-5; D remains unclear. Deletions cut 0 bases from V and 3 bases from J, with 10 bases between. The V gene's germline CDR1 is SGDLS and CDR2 YYNGEE. CDR3 size: 15 residues. CDR3 region: CASSVGGNDNQPQHF. The CDR3 DNA follows: TGTGCCAGCAGCGTAGGAGGGAATGACAATCAGCCCCAGCATTTT.

This rearrangement joins TRBV27 to TRBJ2-3, with TRBD2 matching 12 bases. V lost 8 bases, J lost 3 bases, and 12 bases stayed unmatched. CDR3 length equals 17 residues. Germline lookup yields CDR1 MNHEY and CDR2 SMNVEV (reference sequence). In DNA form, the CDR3 reads TGTGCCAGCCGAGAGACTAGCGGGAGTGAAAGAACAGATACGCAGTATTTT. This codes for CASRETSGSERTDTQYF.

The chain has TRBV28 and TRBJ2-7, with TRBD2 as a possible D gene (6 bases). Germline V gene data show CDR1 as MDHEN and CDR2 as SYDVKM. The CDR3 is 14 amino acids. The V and J ends lost 7 bases and 4 bases respectively, with 17 bases between them. The CDR3 DNA is TGTGCCAGCAAATATTCGGGGGACCTTTACGAGCAGTACTTC. This translates into CASKYSGDLYEQYF.